One and the same sample provided the 29 T cell receptor beta chains below, sequenced in a study of molecular identifiers for immune sequencing clone quantification. TCRdb independently ran MiXCR on the PCR reads; one entry per CDR3 protein. In the table there are more than 450,000 distinct CDR3 sequences, around 23% of which are singletons. Input material: naive CD8+ T cells from blood, with Jurkat cell RNA spiked in. Sample subset: FACS-sorted CD8+CD4-CCR7+CD45RA+ naive T cells. All receptors derive from a human donor in good health. Some libraries in this study had Jurkat cell RNA spiked in.

About this clonotype itself: One end of the junction does not line up with germline, which may come from a read error. The chain carries TRBV7-2 and TRBJ2-7, with 8 bases matching TRBD1. Per the germline V gene, CDR1 is SGHTA and CDR2 is FQGNSA. The CDR3 loop spans 15 amino acids. The CDR3 spells CASSSRDRSLYERYF. The CDR3 DNA follows: TGTGCCAGCAGCTCCCGGGACAGGAGTCTGTACGAGCGGTACTTC.

The CDR3 nucleotides are TGCGCCAGCAGCCCCGGCGTAGCGGGAGTCACCGGGGAGCTGTTTTTT. Translated: CASSPGVAGVTGELFF. This chain uses TRBV5-1 with TRBJ2-2, with 9 positions matching TRBD2. CDR1 SGHRS and CDR2 YFSETQ come from the germline V gene. This CDR3 comprises 16 residues. V lost 4 bases, J lost 4 bases, and 8 bases stayed unmatched.

Comments on this clonotype: This may arise from a read error, as a much more abundant clone is one base away. The V call is TRBV12-3 or TRBV12-4, the J call TRBJ1-5, with D perhaps TRBD1 (6 bases). The CDR3 runs 15 residues. The CDR3 here is CASGLTGFQEEPQHF. The CDR3 nucleotides are TGTGCCAGCGGTTTAACAGGGTTCCAGGAGGAGCCCCAGCATTTT.

This clonotype was recorded once. The rearrangement joins TRBV29-1 to TRBJ1-2; D ambiguous. The V gene's germline CDR1 is SQVTM and CDR2 ANQGSEA. The CDR3 sequence is 14 residues long. CDR3 region: CREAEVTGSYGYTF. The CDR3 DNA sequence: TGCAGGGAAGCAGAAGTCACGGGCAGCTATGGCTACACCTTC.

The J gene is TRBJ2-7, the V gene TRBV7-2; D possibly corresponds to TRBD2 (6 bases). This CDR3 has 13 residues. The V and J ends lost 5 bases and 9 bases respectively, with 17 bases between them. Germline lookup yields CDR1 SGHTA and CDR2 FQGNSA. CDR3 region: CASSPGGPPAQYF. CDR3 DNA sequence: TGTGCCAGCAGCCCTGGAGGGCCCCCCGCGCAGTACTTC.

This chain connects TRBV4-3 to TRBJ1-6, with a weak D call TRBD1 (6 bases). This CDR3 has 19 amino acids. The germline V gene has CDR1 LGHNA and CDR2 YSLEER. V lost 0 bases and J lost 1, with 16 bases in between. CDR3 in amino acids: CASSQDLQGPRSYNSPLHF. The DNA for the CDR3 is TGCGCCAGCAGCCAAGATCTCCAGGGGCCCAGATCCTATAATTCACCCCTCCACTTT.

This clonotype was counted at least ten times. J is TRBJ2-4 and V is TRBV29-1; D may match TRBD1 or TRBD2 (5 bases each). V was pared by 6 bases and J by 3 bases, with 15 bases between. The CDR3 spans 14 residues. Germline V CDR1 and CDR2: SQVTM, ANQGSEA. The CDR3 sequence is CSVAAEGDKNIQYF. CDR3 in DNA: TGCAGCGTGGCAGCGGAAGGGGACAAAAACATTCAGTACTTC.

In regard to this clonotype: One end of the junction is discordant with germline, which a read error may explain. The chain carries TRBV20-1 and TRBJ2-7, with a possible D match to TRBD1 (5 bases). Germline V lookup: CDR1 DFQATT, CDR2 SNEGSKA (reference sequence). This CDR3 is 16 amino acids long. DNA of the CDR3: TGCAGTGCTAGAGGCGTACCCGACAGTCACGTCTACGAGCAGCACTTC. Translated, it gives CSARGVPDSHVYEQHF.

The rearrangement links TRBV30 to TRBJ2-1; unclear D gene. Trimming took off 4 bases at V and 4 bases at J, with 14 bases between the two ends. This CDR3 has 14 amino acids. Germline V gives CDR1 GTSNPN, CDR2 SVGIG (reference sequence). The CDR3, as DNA: TGTGCCTGGACCGCGAAGGGATTTTACAATGAGCAGTTCTTC. This encodes CAWTAKGFYNEQFF.

In regard to this clonotype: Just one base apart from a much larger clone, this may be a read error. The rearrangement uses TRBV18 and TRBJ1-1; unclear D gene. Germline CDR1 is KGHSH and CDR2 is LQKENI. The CDR3 has 13 amino acids. V was shortened by 5 bases and J by 11 bases, with 18 bases between the two germline ends. CDR3 amino acids: CASSTDALGWAFF. The DNA of the CDR3 is TGTGCCAGCTCAACCGACGCCCTAGGTTGGGCTTTCTTT.

The V and J genes are TRBV19 and TRBJ2-3, with TRBD2 matching 9 bases. The germline CDR1 and CDR2 sequences are LNHDA and SQIVND (reference sequence). The CDR3 is 16 amino acids. With V trimmed by 3 bases and J by 2 bases, 6 bases remained unmatched. CDR3: CASSIFSGGTTDTQYF. The CDR3 DNA reads TGTGCCAGTAGTATCTTTAGCGGGGGAACCACAGATACGCAGTATTTT. Full variable domain (rest looked up from reference TRBV19 and TRBJ2-3): DGGITQSPKYLFRKEGQNVTLSCEQNLNHDAMYWYRQDPGQGLRLIYYSQIVNDFQKGDIAEGYSVSREKKESFPLTVTSAQKNPTAFYLCASSIFSGGTTDTQYFGPGTRLTVL.

There are a few counts of this clonotype. The J gene is TRBJ2-5, the V gene TRBV27; perhaps TRBD2 as D (5 bases). Trimming took 7 bases from V and 4 from J, leaving 10 bases between them. The CDR3 is 12 residues long. Germline CDR1 is MNHEY and CDR2 is SMNVEV (reference sequence). CDR3 nucleotide sequence: TGTGCCAGCACTGGCAGCGGAGAGACCCAGTACTTC. Protein product: CASTGSGETQYF.

The sample holds many counts of this clonotype. The chain joins TRBV5-1 to TRBJ2-5; D remains unclear. Germline V gene data show CDR1 as SGHRS and CDR2 as YFSETQ. Trimming removed 0 bases at V and 5 bases at J, with 11 bases between. The CDR3 has 14 amino acids. CDR3 DNA: TGCGCCAGCAGCTTGGGCGCCTTTGAGGAGACCCAGTACTTC. It specifies CASSLGAFEETQYF. The full variable domain, in which reference TRBV5-1 and TRBJ2-5 provide the parts outside the CDR3, is KAGVTQTPRYLIKTRGQQVTLSCSPISGHRSVSWYQQTPGQGLQFLFEYFSETQRNKGNFPGRFSGRQFSNSRSEMNVSTLELGDSALYLCASSLGAFEETQYFGPGTRLLVL.

The V gene is TRBV15, the J gene TRBJ2-1, with TRBD2 identical over 10 bases. CDR1 is LNHNV, CDR2 YYDKDF, per germline (reference sequence). V lost 5 bases and J lost 2; bases outside the gene matches: 6. The CDR3 is 16 residues long. Written as DNA, the CDR3 is TGTGCCACCAGCTTTTACAGCGGGGGGGCCTACAATGAGCAGTTCTTC. Translating it yields CATSFYSGGAYNEQFF.

V is TRBV25-1 and J is TRBJ2-3; possible D gene TRBD1, 6 bases. Germline CDR1 is MGHDK and CDR2 is SYGVNS. The ends were cut back, 5 bases at V and 5 bases at J, with 11 bases in the middle. CDR3 length: 13 residues. The CDR3 loop is CASSIGDIDTQYF. CDR3 in DNA: TGTGCCAGCAGTATCGGGGACATAGATACGCAGTATTTT.

This clonotype was picked up a small number of times. The gene calls are TRBV15 and TRBJ2-5, with 9 bases fitting TRBD1. Germline loops: CDR1 LNHNV, CDR2 YYDKDF (reference sequence). The CDR3 has 14 amino acids. The J segment lost 5 bases and the V segment lost 4 bases, leaving 5 bases of the junction unmatched. CDR3 sequence: CATSKGTGQETQYF. The CDR3 nucleotides are TGTGCCACCAGCAAAGGGACAGGGCAGGAGACCCAGTACTTC.

V usage is TRBV27 and J usage is TRBJ1-1; no reliable D call. V was cut by 7 bases and J by 1 base, with 19 bases left in between. Germline V CDR1 and CDR2: MNHEY, SMNVEV (reference sequence). There are 16 residues in the CDR3. Here the CDR3 reads CASILTLTGANTEAFF. The CDR3 DNA sequence: TGTGCCAGCATCCTCACCCTCACGGGAGCGAACACTGAAGCTTTCTTT.

This clonotype was counted once. A much larger clonotype is one base distant, so this may be a read error. The chain employs TRBV30 and TRBJ2-5, with 7 bases that match TRBD2. Germline V CDR1 and CDR2: GTSNPN, SVGIG (reference sequence). This CDR3 has 15 residues. CDR3 sequence: CAWSTEAGIQETQNF. The CDR3 DNA sequence: TGTGCCTGGAGTACAGAAGCGGGAATCCAAGAGACCCAGAACTTC.

This clonotype was found many times. The chain couples TRBV16 to TRBJ1-5, with D possibly matching TRBD1 (5 bases). There are 16 residues in the CDR3. Looked up from germline, CDR1 is KGHSY and CDR2 is FQNENV. V gave up 0 bases and J gave up 0 bases, with 9 bases separating them. The CDR3 region is CASSQSWGNSNQPQHF. CDR3 nucleotides: TGTGCCAGCAGCCAATCTTGGGGGAATAGCAATCAGCCCCAGCATTTT.

The table lists this clonotype with a few counts. This chain connects TRBV2 to TRBJ2-7; D remains unclear. Trimming shortened V by 1 base and J by 0 bases, and 10 bases separated the two germline ends. Germline CDR1 reads SNHLY; CDR2 reads FYNNEI. The length of the CDR3 is 15 residues. The CDR3 spells CASSEGDADSYEQYF. The CDR3 DNA is TGTGCCAGCAGTGAAGGAGACGCCGACTCCTACGAGCAGTACTTC.

Points on this clonotype: A clone one base away is much larger, so this may be a read error. The chain carries TRBV6-5 and TRBJ2-6, with TRBD2 matching over 10 bases. Looked up from germline, CDR1 is MNHEY and CDR2 is SVGAGI. Unmatched junction bases numbered 15, after V lost 0 bases and J lost 4 bases. This CDR3 has 21 amino acids. CDR3 loop: CASSYSSGEREGRSGANVLTF. DNA of the CDR3: TGTGCCAGCAGTTACTCGTCGGGCGAGCGGGAGGGCCGGTCCGGGGCCAACGTCCTGACTTTC.

Concerning this clonotype: A much larger clone lies a single base off, so this may be a read error. This sequence joins TRBV6-2 or TRBV6-3 and TRBJ2-7; D is uncertain. The germline V gene has CDR1 MNHEY and CDR2 SVGEGT. The CDR3 has 13 amino acids. CDR3 bases: TGTACCAGCAGTTACGGACCGAGATACGAGCAGTACTTC. Residues: CTSSYGPRYEQYF.

This clonotype was picked up many times. V is TRBV5-1 and J is TRBJ1-1, with no clear D. V lost 2 bases to trimming and J lost 3 bases, with 14 bases between them. CDR1 and CDR2 (germline): SGHRS, YFSETQ. The CDR3 totals 15 residues. The CDR3 sequence is CASSLRASWDTEAFF. The CDR3 bases are TGCGCCAGCAGCTTAAGGGCGTCTTGGGACACTGAAGCTTTCTTT.

This clonotype was detected many times. The chain has TRBV5-5 and TRBJ2-3; D is possibly TRBD1 or TRBD2 (5 bases each). The CDR3 totals 16 residues. Germline V gives CDR1 SGHKS, CDR2 YYEKEE (reference sequence). With 3 bases removed from V and 6 bases from J, the gap between germline ends came to 20 bases. The CDR3 reads CASSSWHGGQGDTQYF. In DNA, the CDR3 is TGTGCCAGCAGCTCTTGGCATGGGGGTCAAGGGGATACGCAGTATTTT.

This clonotype showed up many times. The chain has TRBV27 and TRBJ1-5, with D maybe TRBD1 (5 bases). This CDR3 region has 14 residues. Germline CDR1 is MNHEY and CDR2 is SMNVEV (reference sequence). Trimming took off 1 base at V and 5 bases at J, with 9 bases between the two ends. CDR3 coding DNA: TGTGCCAGCAGTTTATTGATGGGGGATCAGCCCCAGCATTTT. It yields the protein CASSLLMGDQPQHF.

As to this clonotype: Mismatch with germline at one junction end may stem from a read error. The chain joins TRBV12-3 or TRBV12-4 to TRBJ2-6; TRBD1 aligns across 8 bases. The CDR3 contains 17 residues. CDR3 sequence: CTSSRGQGRTGANVLTF. Here the CDR3 DNA reads TGTACCAGCAGTCGAGGACAGGGACGTACGGGGGCCAACGTCCTGACTTTC.

The chain joins TRBV30 to TRBJ2-2; 7 nucleotides align to TRBD1. There are 13 residues in the CDR3. Losses at the gene ends were 2 bases for V and 6 bases for J; bases not matched to a gene: 3. Germline CDR1 and CDR2: GTSNPN and SVGIG (reference sequence). CDR3 DNA sequence: TGTGCCTGGAGTTACAGGGGCGCCGGGGAGCTGTTTTTT. Its protein is CAWSYRGAGELFF.

This clonotype was seen many times. This chain joins TRBV4-1 and TRBJ2-1; maybe TRBD1 (6 bases). Germline loops: CDR1 MGHRA, CDR2 YSYEKL. CDR3 length equals 16 residues. Trimming removed 2 bases at V and 7 bases at J, with 18 bases between. The CDR3 DNA sequence: TGCGCCAGCAGCCAAAACAGGGATCAGCTGTTGAATGAGCAGTTCTTC. It translates to CASSQNRDQLLNEQFF.

This clonotype was recorded many times. The CDR3 region is CASSLRGERNTEAFF. DNA of the CDR3: TGTGCCAGCAGCTTGAGAGGGGAGCGGAACACTGAAGCTTTCTTT. V usage is TRBV5-4 and J usage is TRBJ1-1, with D possibly being TRBD1 (5 bases). The CDR3 spans 15 residues. Trimming pared 1 base from V and 1 base from J, leaving 11 bases between. Germline loops: CDR1 SGHNT, CDR2 YYREEE (reference sequence).